These T cell receptor beta chains were read from a single sample in a study of cytomegalovirus exposure and HLA in healthy donors. Libraries were prepared by immunoSEQ multiplex PCR; TCRdb keeps only in-frame clonotypes and omits some of them. The table includes 25,000 to 30,000 clones, approximately 62% detected once. Sequencing used PBMCs. All receptors come from a male donor in good health and CMV-seropositive. CDR3s include the opening cysteine and the closing phenylalanine or tryptophan. The order of the fields is J gene, V gene, clone size, D gene, CDR3 DNA, CDR3 protein. D genes are given only for firm matches. Not every row has a clone size; where given, it reads once, few, many or a size class.

J gene: TRBJ1-2; V gene: TRBV10-3; clone size: few; D gene: .; CDR3 DNA: TGTGCCATCAGTCCAACAGGGACCCGCTATGGCTACACCTTC; CDR3 protein: CAISPTGTRYGYTF
J gene: TRBJ1-3; V gene: TRBV19; clone size: .; D gene: TRBD1; CDR3 DNA: TGTGCCAGTAGTTTCGGACAGGGGCCCGCTCGGGATAGCTCTGGAAACACCATATATTTT; CDR3 protein: CASSFGQGPARDSSGNTIYF
J gene: TRBJ2-2; V gene: TRBV5-5; clone size: .; D gene: .; CDR3 DNA: TGTGCCAGCAGCTATCGTTCCACCGGGGAGCTGTTTTTT; CDR3 protein: CASSYRSTGELFF
J gene: TRBJ2-2; V gene: TRBV5-1; clone size: .; D gene: TRBD2; CDR3 DNA: TGCGCCAGCAGCAGTAGGGCTAGCGGGAGTCTCGGGGAGCTGTTTTTT; CDR3 protein: CASSSRASGSLGELFF
J gene: TRBJ2-1; V gene: TRBV12-5; clone size: .; D gene: TRBD2; CDR3 DNA: TGTGCTAGTGGTTTTAGGACTAGCGGGAGGTGGGAGCAGTTCTTC; CDR3 protein: CASGFRTSGRWEQFF
J gene: TRBJ1-1; V gene: TRBV27; clone size: .; D gene: .; CDR3 DNA: TGTGCCAGCAGTCGGGGTAACACTGAAGCTTTCTTT; CDR3 protein: CASSRGNTEAFF
J gene: TRBJ2-2; V gene: TRBV28; clone size: .; D gene: .; CDR3 DNA: TGTGCCAGCAGTTTAGACGCATCTAGCGGGGAGCTGTTTTTT; CDR3 protein: CASSLDASSGELFF
J gene: TRBJ2-1; V gene: TRBV5-3; clone size: .; D gene: TRBD2; CDR3 DNA: TGTGCCAGAAGCCCTCACTCAAGGGATAGCGGGGGAAACAATGAGCAGTTCTTC; CDR3 protein: CARSPHSRDSGGNNEQFF
J gene: TRBJ2-5; V gene: TRBV5-1; clone size: few; D gene: TRBD1; CDR3 DNA: TGCGCCAGCAGCGTCGACAGGGTCGGCCAGGAGACCCAGTACTTC; CDR3 protein: CASSVDRVGQETQYF
J gene: TRBJ2-4; V gene: TRBV6-1; clone size: .; D gene: TRBD2; CDR3 DNA: TGTGCCAGCAGTGATAGCGGGGTAGCCAAAAACATTCAGTACTTC; CDR3 protein: CASSDSGVAKNIQYF
J gene: TRBJ2-1; V gene: TRBV5-6; clone size: .; D gene: TRBD2; CDR3 DNA: TGTGCCAGCAAGCGGGGGCCATCCTACAATGAGCAGTTCTTC; CDR3 protein: CASKRGPSYNEQFF
J gene: TRBJ2-5; V gene: TRBV4-1; clone size: .; D gene: TRBD1; CDR3 DNA: TGCGCCAGCAGCCGCGGGACAGGGCCAGAGACCCAGTACTTC; CDR3 protein: CASSRGTGPETQYF
J gene: TRBJ1-2; V gene: TRBV7-6; clone size: .; D gene: TRBD1; CDR3 DNA: TGTGCCAGCAGCTCTCAAGGGACAGGGAGCTATGGCTACACCTTC; CDR3 protein: CASSSQGTGSYGYTF
J gene: TRBJ1-2; V gene: TRBV18; clone size: few; D gene: .; CDR3 DNA: TGTGCCAGCTCACCCCGGGACACCGCGAATGGCTACACCTTC; CDR3 protein: CASSPRDTANGYTF
J gene: TRBJ2-5; V gene: TRBV6-1; clone size: .; D gene: .; CDR3 DNA: TGTGCCAGCAGCGGCAGGGTTTATTGGGAGACCCAGTACTTC; CDR3 protein: CASSGRVYWETQYF
J gene: TRBJ1-1; V gene: TRBV1; clone size: few; D gene: .; CDR3 DNA: TGCACCAGCGGACGAGGGGGTACTGAAGCTTTCTTT; CDR3 protein: CTSGRGGTEAFF
J gene: TRBJ2-6; V gene: TRBV6-4; clone size: few; D gene: TRBD1; CDR3 DNA: TGTGCCAGCAGCGTTCGGACAGGGGATGGGGCCAACGTCCTGACTTTC; CDR3 protein: CASSVRTGDGANVLTF
J gene: TRBJ1-2; V gene: TRBV28; clone size: .; D gene: .; CDR3 DNA: TGTGCCAGCAGTTTACGTGGGGGGGCCGCCGGGGGCTACACCTTC; CDR3 protein: CASSLRGGAAGGYTF
J gene: TRBJ2-1; V gene: TRBV5-1; clone size: .; D gene: TRBD2; CDR3 DNA: TGCGCCAGCAGCTTACTGGGACTAGCGGCCAACAATGAGCAGTTCTTC; CDR3 protein: CASSLLGLAANNEQFF
J gene: TRBJ1-1; V gene: TRBV28; clone size: few; D gene: .; CDR3 DNA: TGTGCCAGCAGTTTATCTGGGGGGGCTCGCACTGAAGCTTTCTTT; CDR3 protein: CASSLSGGARTEAFF
J gene: TRBJ1-3; V gene: TRBV4-2; clone size: .; D gene: .; CDR3 DNA: TGTGCCAGCAGCCAACCTTTCTCTGGAAACACCATATATTTT; CDR3 protein: CASSQPFSGNTIYF
J gene: TRBJ2-5; V gene: TRBV2; clone size: .; D gene: TRBD1; CDR3 DNA: TGTGCCAGCAGTGTGGCAGGGGGCTCAGAGACCCAGTACTTC; CDR3 protein: CASSVAGGSETQYF
J gene: TRBJ2-5; V gene: TRBV9; clone size: .; D gene: .; CDR3 DNA: TGTGCCAGCAGCGTAGGTGCAATGACAGTGGGGGAGACCCAGTACTTC; CDR3 protein: CASSVGAMTVGETQYF
J gene: TRBJ2-2; V gene: TRBV5-4; clone size: few; D gene: TRBD1; CDR3 DNA: TGTGCCAGCAGCGGGGACAGGGGGAACACCGGGGAGCTGTTTTTT; CDR3 protein: CASSGDRGNTGELFF
J gene: TRBJ1-5; V gene: TRBV9; clone size: .; D gene: .; CDR3 DNA: TGTGCCAGCAGCGGCGACTCCTTTGGGCAGCCCCAGCATTTT; CDR3 protein: CASSGDSFGQPQHF
J gene: TRBJ1-1; V gene: TRBV7-3; clone size: .; D gene: TRBD1; CDR3 DNA: TGTGCCAGCAGTTCGACAGGGGTGGGTGAAGCTTTCTTT; CDR3 protein: CASSSTGVGEAFF
J gene: TRBJ1-3; V gene: TRBV30; clone size: few; D gene: TRBD1; CDR3 DNA: TGTGCCGGGGACAGGTCCTACTCTGGAAACACCATATATTTT; CDR3 protein: CAGDRSYSGNTIYF
J gene: TRBJ1-3; V gene: TRBV5-1; clone size: .; D gene: .; CDR3 DNA: TGCGCCAGCAGCCTTCTCACAGGGACCGACGGAAACACCATATATTTT; CDR3 protein: CASSLLTGTDGNTIYF
J gene: TRBJ2-2; V gene: TRBV6-5; clone size: .; D gene: TRBD1; CDR3 DNA: TGTGCCAGCAGCCAAGACAGGGGCGGGGAGCTGTTTTTT; CDR3 protein: CASSQDRGGELFF
J gene: TRBJ2-2; V gene: TRBV4-1; clone size: few; D gene: TRBD1; CDR3 DNA: TGCGCCAGCAGCCAAGAGTACCAGGGGGAGTACACCGGGGAGCTGTTTTTT; CDR3 protein: CASSQEYQGEYTGELFF
J gene: TRBJ2-7; V gene: TRBV29-1; clone size: .; D gene: .; CDR3 DNA: TGCAGCGTTGGCGGGGTTGGTGGCGAGCAGTACTTC; CDR3 protein: CSVGGVGGEQYF
J gene: TRBJ2-4; V gene: TRBV10-2; clone size: .; D gene: .; CDR3 DNA: TGCGCCAGCAGACTAGGAGGGGTGGATGGCATTCAGTACTTC; CDR3 protein: CASRLGGVDGIQYF
J gene: TRBJ2-7; V gene: TRBV6-5; clone size: .; D gene: TRBD1; CDR3 DNA: TGTGCCAGCAGTCCCGGGACAGGGGTTGGAGAGCAGTACTTC; CDR3 protein: CASSPGTGVGEQYF
J gene: TRBJ1-4; V gene: TRBV15; clone size: .; D gene: TRBD1; CDR3 DNA: TGTGCCACCAGCAAAGACAGGGTCGAAGAAAAACTGTTTTTT; CDR3 protein: CATSKDRVEEKLFF
J gene: TRBJ2-7; V gene: TRBV7-3; clone size: .; D gene: .; CDR3 DNA: TGTGCCAGCAGCTTGGGAGGACGCTCGGCCGAGCAGTACTTC; CDR3 protein: CASSLGGRSAEQYF
J gene: TRBJ2-3; V gene: TRBV6-4; clone size: many; D gene: TRBD2; CDR3 DNA: TGTGCCAGCAGTGAGGCGGGAGGCACAGATACGCAGTATTTT; CDR3 protein: CASSEAGGTDTQYF
J gene: TRBJ1-2; V gene: TRBV2; clone size: .; D gene: TRBD1; CDR3 DNA: TGTGCCAGCCTGATGGACAGGGGGTATGGCTACACCTTC; CDR3 protein: CASLMDRGYGYTF
J gene: TRBJ2-3; V gene: TRBV10-3; clone size: .; D gene: TRBD1; CDR3 DNA: TGTGCCATTACCGGACAGGGGACAGATACGCAGTATTTT; CDR3 protein: CAITGQGTDTQYF
J gene: TRBJ1-2; V gene: TRBV5-1; clone size: few; D gene: TRBD1; CDR3 DNA: TGCGCCAGTAGTACCGGGACAGGGGAGGGCTACACCTTC; CDR3 protein: CASSTGTGEGYTF
J gene: TRBJ2-7; V gene: TRBV7-9; clone size: .; D gene: .; CDR3 DNA: TGTGCCAGCAGCTTAGGTCCGGGGGGCTTATACGAGCAGTACTTC; CDR3 protein: CASSLGPGGLYEQYF
J gene: TRBJ2-1; V gene: TRBV30; clone size: .; D gene: TRBD2; CDR3 DNA: TGTGCCTGGACGCGGGAGGGAAACAATGAGCAGTTCTTC; CDR3 protein: CAWTREGNNEQFF